This T cell receptor (beta chain) was captured in a study of Ad26.COV2.S vaccination and SARS-CoV-2 variants. Study overall: Donor got 5x10^10 or 1x10^11 viral particles of Ad26.COV2.S.

Overall study findings and caveats: Post-vaccination breadth of spike-specific CD8+ and CD4+ T cell responses was reportedly substantial. It is possible that the TCR breadth and depth analyses underestimated the total T cell responses.

With regard to this clone: What it binds is not known.

As to treatment: roughly 18 received Ad26.COV2.S at low or high dose, single or two shots; about 5 received placebo; per-sample allocation not given. Sample collection was performed on day 63 after the first vaccine or placebo injection. Ad26.COV2.S expressed prefusion-stabilized spike from the original Wuhan strain. V lost 0 bases and J 5 bases, leaving 8 bases between the germline ends. The CDR3 loop spans 14 amino acids. Germline loops: CDR1 MGHRA, CDR2 YSYEKL. Clones were read by immunoSEQ multiplex PCR, and TCRdb kept only the in-frame ones, dropping some. The table records roughly 400,000 clones, 89% of them present only once.

This material consisted of peripheral blood, taken in a trial of Ad26.COV2.S vaccine versus placebo. The chain is built from TRBV4-1 and TRBJ2-1, with D possibly matching TRBD2 (6 bases). The TCR sequence derives from a person aged 18-65 years who received the Ad26.COV2.S COVID-19 vaccine or a placebo. CDR3 DNA sequence: TGCGCCAGCAGCCAAGAGGGACTGAACAATGAGCAGTTCTTC. It codes for CASSQEGLNNEQFF.